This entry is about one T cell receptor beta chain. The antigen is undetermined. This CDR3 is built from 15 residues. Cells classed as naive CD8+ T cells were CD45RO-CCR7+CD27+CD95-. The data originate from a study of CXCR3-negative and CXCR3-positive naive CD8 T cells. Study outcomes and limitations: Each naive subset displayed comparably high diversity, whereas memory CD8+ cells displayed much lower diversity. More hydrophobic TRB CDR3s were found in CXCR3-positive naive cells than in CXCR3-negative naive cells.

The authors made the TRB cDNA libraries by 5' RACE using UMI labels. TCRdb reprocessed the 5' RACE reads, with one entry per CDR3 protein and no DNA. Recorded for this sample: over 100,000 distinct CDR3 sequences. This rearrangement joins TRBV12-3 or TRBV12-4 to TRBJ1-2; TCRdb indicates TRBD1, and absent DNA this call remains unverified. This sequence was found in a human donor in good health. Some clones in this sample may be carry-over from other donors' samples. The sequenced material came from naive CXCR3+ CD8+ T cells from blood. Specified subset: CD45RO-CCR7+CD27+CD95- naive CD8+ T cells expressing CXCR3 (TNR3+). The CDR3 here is CASIPVLGPNYGYTF.